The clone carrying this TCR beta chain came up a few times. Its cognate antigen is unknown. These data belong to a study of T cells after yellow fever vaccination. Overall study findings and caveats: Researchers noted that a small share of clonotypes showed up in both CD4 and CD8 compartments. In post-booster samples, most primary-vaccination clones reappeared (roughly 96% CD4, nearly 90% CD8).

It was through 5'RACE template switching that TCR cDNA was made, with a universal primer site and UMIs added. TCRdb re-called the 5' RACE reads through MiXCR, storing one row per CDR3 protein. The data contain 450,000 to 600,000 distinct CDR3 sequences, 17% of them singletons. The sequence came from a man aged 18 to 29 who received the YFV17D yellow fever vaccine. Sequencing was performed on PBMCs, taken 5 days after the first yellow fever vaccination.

CDR3 DNA sequence: TGTGCCAGCAGCCCGGGGACAGGGGGCGATTCACCCCTCCACTTT. This sequence encodes CASSPGTGGDSPLHF. The chain employs TRBV5-4 and TRBJ1-6, with 12 positions matching TRBD1. In germline, CDR1 is SGHNT, CDR2 YYREEE (reference sequence). The CDR3 totals 15 residues. V lost 4 bases to trimming and J lost 8 bases; unmatched junction nucleotides: 4.